The entry that follows covers one TCR beta chain sequence. Clones were read by immunoSEQ multiplex PCR, and TCRdb kept only the in-frame ones, dropping some. The top ten hold 5.2% of the sample, which has 200,000 to 300,000 clones, around nine tenths seen once. This specimen comes from a study of blood T cell repertoires in COVID-19. Study details: Researchers got acute and convalescent COVID-19 samples from the United States, Italy and Spain. T cells, B-cell-depleted T cells, or PBMCs supplied cDNA or gDNA.

The CDR3 is 15 amino acids. Trimming cost V 4 bases and J 8 bases, with 21 bases left between them. Germline V gives CDR1 SGHDT, CDR2 YYEEEE. One Seattle source followed patients from active infection through their disease course. This receptor was taken from a woman in her sixties with COVID-19, enrolled during active disease. The V and J genes are TRBV5-6 and TRBJ1-2; D ambiguous. Material: peripheral blood. CDR3 residues: CASSTSGRGLEGYTF. CDR3 DNA: TGTGCCAGCAGCACGTCAGGCCGGGGTTTGGAGGGCTACACCTTC.